This T cell receptor (beta chain) was retrieved from a study of cytomegalovirus exposure and HLA in healthy donors. Study results and caveats: Generally TCR sequences proved uncommon, though certain public TCRs appeared in numerous donors.

The donors were part of the validation cohort of 100 to 150 subjects. That cohort was separate from the first cohort, which comprised 500 to 850 subjects. The germline gives CDR1 SQVTM, CDR2 ANQGSEA. The CDR3 totals 14 residues. V gave up 4 bases and J gave up 5 bases; unmatched junction bases: 8. A word on this clone: Its antigen is not identified.

Generated by immunoSEQ multiplex PCR, the TCRdb table keeps only in-frame clones and is missing some. The sample lists 150,000 to 200,000 clones; 96% were seen once. The V and J genes are TRBV29-1 and TRBJ1-2; 9 bases map to TRBD1. This receptor was obtained from a woman younger than 30 in good health and CMV-seronegative. The material sequenced was PBMCs. CDR3 region: CSVATGGNEYGYTF. In DNA, the CDR3 is TGCAGCGTTGCCACAGGGGGCAATGAATATGGCTACACCTTC. Complete variable domain (other parts from reference TRBV29-1 and TRBJ1-2): SAVISQKPSRDICQRGTSLTIQCQVDSQVTMMFWYRQQPGQSLTLIATANQGSEATYESGFVIDKFPISRPNLTFSTLTVSNMSPEDSSIYLCSVATGGNEYGYTFGSGTRLTVV.